Below, 13 T cell receptor beta chains from the same sample are listed, as sequenced in a study of blood T cell repertoires in COVID-19. Using immunoSEQ multiplex PCR, the repertoire was profiled, and TCRdb retains in-frame clones only, with some absent. The sample includes a few hundred thousand clones, 75% to 90% of them seen just once. Specimen: PBMCs or T cells enriched from blood (not recorded which). Receptors originate from a woman between 55 and 75 years old who had recovered from COVID-19.

V usage is TRBV2 and J usage is TRBJ2-7; the D is unclear. The germline gives CDR1 SNHLY, CDR2 FYNNEI. The V gene lost 6 bases and the J gene lost 2 bases, with 11 bases spanning the gap. CDR3 size: 13 residues. Here the CDR3 reads CASSENLPYEQYV. For the CDR3, the DNA is TGTGCCAGCAGCGAGAACCTCCCCTACGAGCAGTACGTC.

V and J are TRBV27 and TRBJ2-7, with 8 bases fitting TRBD1. CDR1 is MNHEY and CDR2 is SMNVEV in the germline V gene (reference sequence). V lost 6 bases and J lost 0; bases outside the gene matches: 7. The CDR3 loop spans 15 amino acids. The CDR3 loop is CASSRDRLNSYEQYF. In nucleotides, the CDR3 is TGTGCCAGCAGCAGGGACAGGTTAAACTCCTACGAGCAGTACTTC.

V is TRBV2 and J is TRBJ2-1; TRBD1 aligns across 8 bases. The CDR3 sequence is 16 residues long. Trimming at V came to 3 bases and at J to 3 bases, leaving 7 bases not matched to a gene. In germline, CDR1 is SNHLY, CDR2 FYNNEI. CDR3 bases: TGTGCCAGCAGTGACGTTGACAGGGGAGGCTACAATGAGCAGTTCTTC. Translating gives CASSDVDRGGYNEQFF.

The rearrangement links TRBV19 to TRBJ1-5; D is perhaps TRBD1 (5 bases). Germline loops: CDR1 LNHDA, CDR2 SQIVND (reference sequence). This CDR3 is 15 amino acids long. The V and J ends lost 1 base and 4 bases respectively, with 11 bases between them. CDR3 loop: CASSIAPRVNQPQHF. CDR3 nucleotides: TGTGCCAGTAGTATAGCCCCCAGGGTAAATCAGCCCCAGCATTTT.

This chain joins TRBV15 and TRBJ2-4, with D tentatively TRBD1 (6 bases). The CDR3 spans 15 residues. Germline values: CDR1 LNHNV, CDR2 YYDKDF (reference sequence). V was shortened by 3 bases and J by 5 bases, with 14 bases between the two germline ends. The DNA for the CDR3 is TGTGCCACCAGCAGTAGCAAAAGACAGGAAAACATTCAGTACTTC. Translated, it gives CATSSSKRQENIQYF.

The genes are TRBV27 and TRBJ1-6; no reliable D call. Per germline, CDR1 MNHEY and CDR2 SMNVEV (reference sequence). Trimming took off 3 bases at V and 5 bases at J, with 8 bases between the two ends. The CDR3 is made up of 14 amino acids. CDR3 in DNA: TGTGCCAGCAGTTTTCACTCGAATAATTCACCCCTCCACTTT. Protein product: CASSFHSNNSPLHF.

The chain is built from TRBV2 and TRBJ2-3; a possible D gene is TRBD2 (6 bases). The CDR3 runs to 14 residues. Germline CDR1 reads SNHLY; CDR2 reads FYNNEI. Trimming pared 6 bases from V and 5 bases from J, leaving 15 bases between. The DNA for the CDR3 is TGTGCCAGCAGACCCGGGGGTGGTGGAGATACGCAGTATTTT. Protein sequence: CASRPGGGGDTQYF.

The V gene is TRBV5-4, the J gene TRBJ2-3; 7 nucleotides match TRBD2. The CDR3 sequence is 14 residues long. The V segment lost 4 bases and the J segment 3 bases; nucleotides outside the gene matches: 5. Germline V gene data show CDR1 as SGHNT and CDR2 as YYREEE (reference sequence). The CDR3 nucleotides read TGTGCCAGCAGCCGACCGGGGGGTACAGATACGCAGTATTTT. As protein: CASSRPGGTDTQYF.

The V call is TRBV6-5, the J call TRBJ1-1; tentative D call: TRBD1 (6 bases). Germline V CDR1 and CDR2: MNHEY, SVGAGI. CDR3 length: 15 amino acids. V was trimmed by 8 bases and J by 0 bases, leaving 16 bases between them. Written as DNA, the CDR3 is TGTGCCAGCCCCCGGGACCCAGGGGTGAACACTGAAGCTTTCTTT. It yields the protein CASPRDPGVNTEAFF.

The chain recombines TRBV19 with TRBJ1-6; D remains ambiguous. The CDR3 length is 16 residues. The ends were cut back, 5 bases at V and 6 bases at J, with 17 bases in the middle. CDR1 is LNHDA and CDR2 is SQIVND in the germline V gene (reference sequence). In DNA form, the CDR3 reads TGTGCCAGTAGTCCCGGGTCCGCACCGACTAATTCACCCCTCCACTTT. Amino acids: CASSPGSAPTNSPLHF.

The chain has TRBV24-1 and TRBJ2-3, with a tentative D call TRBD2 (6 bases). The CDR3 extends over 15 amino acids. Trimming stripped 5 bases from V and 0 bases from J, with 11 bases between. Germline values: CDR1 KGHDR, CDR2 SFDVKD. The CDR3 spells CATSGRGTSTDTQYF. The CDR3 DNA reads TGTGCCACCAGTGGGAGGGGTACTAGCACAGATACGCAGTATTTT.

This chain uses TRBV2 with TRBJ2-7; 8 nucleotides line up with TRBD2. Germline lookup yields CDR1 SNHLY and CDR2 FYNNEI. This CDR3 is built from 16 residues. J lost 5 bases, V lost 2 bases, and 11 bases had no gene match. Here the CDR3 DNA reads TGTGCCAGCAGTGAATCCCCCTCACGCGGGGGGAACGAGCAGTACTTC. It yields the protein CASSESPSRGGNEQYF.

V and J are TRBV7-8 and TRBJ2-7; D may be TRBD2 (6 bases). The CDR3 runs 15 residues. The germline V gene has CDR1 SGHVS and CDR2 FQNEAQ. Trimming shortened V by 3 bases and J by 0 bases, and 12 bases separated the two germline ends. CDR3 bases: TGTGCCAGCAGCTTTTGGGACTCCGGCTCCTACGAGCAGTACTTC. Translation: CASSFWDSGSYEQYF.